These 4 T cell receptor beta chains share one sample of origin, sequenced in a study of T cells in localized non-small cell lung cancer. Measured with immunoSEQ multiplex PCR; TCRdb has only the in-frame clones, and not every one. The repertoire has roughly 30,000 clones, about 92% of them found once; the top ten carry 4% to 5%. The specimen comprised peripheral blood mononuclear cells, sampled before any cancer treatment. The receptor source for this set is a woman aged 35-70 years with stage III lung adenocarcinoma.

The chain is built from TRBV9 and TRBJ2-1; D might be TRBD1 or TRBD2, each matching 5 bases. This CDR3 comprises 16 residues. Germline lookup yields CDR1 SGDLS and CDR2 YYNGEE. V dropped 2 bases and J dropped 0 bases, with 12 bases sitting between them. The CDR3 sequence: CASSVAGTVSYNEQFF. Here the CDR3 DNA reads TGTGCCAGCAGCGTCGCCGGGACGGTCTCCTACAATGAGCAGTTCTTC.

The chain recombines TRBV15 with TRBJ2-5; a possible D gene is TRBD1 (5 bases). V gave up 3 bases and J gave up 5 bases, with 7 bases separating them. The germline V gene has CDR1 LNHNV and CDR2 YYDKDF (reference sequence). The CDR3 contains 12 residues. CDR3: CATSRGRETQYF. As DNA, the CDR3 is TGTGCCACCAGCAGGGGGCGGGAGACCCAGTACTTC.

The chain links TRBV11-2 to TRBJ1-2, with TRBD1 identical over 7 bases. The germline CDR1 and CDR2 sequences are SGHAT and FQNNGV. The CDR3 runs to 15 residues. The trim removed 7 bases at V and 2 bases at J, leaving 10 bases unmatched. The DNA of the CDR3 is TGTGCCAGCAACCCGAGGGCAGGGGGGAACTATGGCTACACCTTC. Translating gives CASNPRAGGNYGYTF.

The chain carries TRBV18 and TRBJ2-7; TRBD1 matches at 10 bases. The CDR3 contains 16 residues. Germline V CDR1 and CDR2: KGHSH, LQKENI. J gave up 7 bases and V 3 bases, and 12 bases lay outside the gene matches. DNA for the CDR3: TGTGCCAGCTCACCCGTTCGGACAGGGGGAAGGAGTGAGCAGTACTTC. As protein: CASSPVRTGGRSEQYF.